Included here is one T cell receptor (beta chain) sequence, with context. Its antigen is currently not known. Base quality data are lacking; no much larger clone is found one base away. Read against the paper, the sample's time point label means: pre-transplant. Unstimulated PBMCs, after thawing, were stained for CD3, CD4 and CD8 and then FACS-sorted into CD3+CD4+ and CD3+CD8+ populations. All 8 studied subjects were randomized to immunosuppression withdrawal. Genomic DNA was isolated with the Qiagen DNeasy Blood and Tissue Kit. V loses 6 bases of germline sequence and J loses 9 bases, and the interval between the two ends is 9 bases. The CDR3 runs 11 residues from the cysteine to the phenylalanine. Only CDR3 DNA is held: 33 bases, read in frame from base 1. According to the germline V gene, CDR1 reads MNHEY and CDR2 reads SVGAGI. High-throughput TCRbeta CDR3 sequencing of frozen genomic DNA was performed by immunoSEQ, including PCR amplification, mapping, bias correction and internal controls. Processing in the source paper ran as follows. Only productive rearrangements were retained, with each unique TCRbeta sequence defined by its CDR3 nucleotide sequence together with its V and J gene. For a sequence to be called donor-reactive, it needed a frequency of at least 0.01% and at least 5-fold expansion in CFSE-low cells compared with unstimulated pre-transplant cells. Per-subject minimum frequency thresholds, based on the lowest-template unstimulated sample, ensured at least 90% detection power. Jensen-Shannon divergence between the top 1000 TCRbeta sequences after and before transplant was used to measure repertoire turnover. Two-sided Fisher's exact tests were used to test for changes in the detection of donor-reactive sequences. The table was pulled from immuneACCESS by TCRdb, which kept in-frame rearrangements only. Such tables lose some clones; where checked, under half of the loss comes from unresolved V genes, and the rest has no known cause. From that table come the V and J calls and clone size; the DNA was used to work out D and trimming. For this sample the table gives about 99,000 clones, of which about 81% were detected only once. The ten largest clones represent approximately 0.99% of the sample.

These data come from a study of T cell clones after liver transplantation (dated by TCRdb to between 2018 and 2021). Regarding the study in general: The samples were obtained from ITN030ST, a randomized trial that attempted immunosuppression withdrawal within 2 years after liver transplantation. Third party-reactive TCRbeta sequences from pre-transplant MLRs were also identified as an antigen-independent comparator for donor-reactive sequences. Blood samples were collected pre-transplant, pre-randomization before withdrawal, and post-randomization after either full withdrawal or failed withdrawal. A cohort of 8 liver transplant recipients was studied, of whom 3 were classified as tolerant and 5 as non-tolerant. The subjects received no induction therapy and were kept on standard immunosuppression until randomization at 12-24 months post-transplant. Three of the eight recipients were HCV-positive; the others were transplanted for non-autoimmune, non-viral indications. Tolerance was defined as complete withdrawal of immunosuppression for at least one year without a rise in liver enzymes beyond twice the upper limit of normal. Donor-reactive T cell clones were identified by TCRbeta sequencing after a pre-transplant mixed lymphocyte reaction and then tracked in post-transplant blood. Points the paper makes about the study in general: Low numbers of available donor cells limited the measurable donor-reactive repertoire in two subjects. A greater decline was seen for donor-reactive sequences than for third party-reactive sequences, suggesting partial antigen-specific deletion unrelated to withdrawal success. Because allograft tissue specimens were not available, migration of donor-reactive T cells into the graft, rather than deletion, may have occurred. Conclusions were preliminary, limited by small, heterogeneous patient numbers and non-standardized post-transplant time points. When repertoire turnover was taken into account, detection of donor-reactive sequences was significantly reduced in 7 of 8 subjects for CD4 and in 8 of 8 subjects for CD8. Circulating donor-reactive CD4 TCRbeta sequences fell significantly post-transplant in 5 of 8 subjects, irrespective of tolerance or HCV status.

Material: CD4+ T cells from blood, obtained before liver transplant. The source is a human donor who received a liver transplant. This chain is built from TRBV6-5 and TRBJ2-1, with the D call perhaps TRBD1 or TRBD2, as 5 bases match in each case. The bases read TGTGCCAGCAGCCCCGGGACTGAGCAGTTCTTC. It encodes CASSPGTEQFF.